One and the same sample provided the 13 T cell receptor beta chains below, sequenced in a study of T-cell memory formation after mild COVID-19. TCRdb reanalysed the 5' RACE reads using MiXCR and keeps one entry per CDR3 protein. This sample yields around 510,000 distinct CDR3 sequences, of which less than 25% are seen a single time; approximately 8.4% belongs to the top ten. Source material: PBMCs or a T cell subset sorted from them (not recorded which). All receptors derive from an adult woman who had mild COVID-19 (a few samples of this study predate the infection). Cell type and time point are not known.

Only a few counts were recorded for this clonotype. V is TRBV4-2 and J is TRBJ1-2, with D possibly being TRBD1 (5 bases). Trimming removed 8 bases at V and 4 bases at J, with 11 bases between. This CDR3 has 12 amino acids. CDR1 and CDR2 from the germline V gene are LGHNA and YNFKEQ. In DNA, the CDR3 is TGTGCCAGCGCCCGAGGGGTCTATGGCTACACCTTC. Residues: CASARGVYGYTF.

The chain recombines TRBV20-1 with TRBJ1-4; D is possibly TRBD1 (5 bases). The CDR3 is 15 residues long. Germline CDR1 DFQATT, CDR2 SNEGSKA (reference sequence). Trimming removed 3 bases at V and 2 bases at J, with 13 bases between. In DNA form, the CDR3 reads TGCAGTGCTAGTAATCCGGGGACCACTAATGAAAAACTGTTTTTT. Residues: CSASNPGTTNEKLFF.

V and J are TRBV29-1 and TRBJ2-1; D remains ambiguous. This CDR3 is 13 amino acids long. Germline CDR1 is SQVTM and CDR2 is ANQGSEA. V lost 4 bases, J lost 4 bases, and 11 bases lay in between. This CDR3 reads CSVGGGPYNEQFF. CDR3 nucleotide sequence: TGCAGCGTTGGAGGTGGGCCATACAATGAGCAGTTCTTC.

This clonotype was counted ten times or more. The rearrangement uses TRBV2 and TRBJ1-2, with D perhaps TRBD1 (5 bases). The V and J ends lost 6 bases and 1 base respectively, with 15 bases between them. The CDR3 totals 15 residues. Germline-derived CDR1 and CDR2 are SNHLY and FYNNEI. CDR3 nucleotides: TGTGCCAGCAGACAGGCCTCGGCTCTTAACTATGGCTACACCTTC. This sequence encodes CASRQASALNYGYTF.

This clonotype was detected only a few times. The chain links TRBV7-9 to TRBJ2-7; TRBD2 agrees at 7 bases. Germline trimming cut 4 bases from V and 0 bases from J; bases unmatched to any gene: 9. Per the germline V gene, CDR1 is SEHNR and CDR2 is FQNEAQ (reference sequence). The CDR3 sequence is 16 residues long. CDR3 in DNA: TGTGCCAGCAGCTCTACCCTAGCGGTCGCCTCCTACGAGCAGTACTTC. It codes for CASSSTLAVASYEQYF.

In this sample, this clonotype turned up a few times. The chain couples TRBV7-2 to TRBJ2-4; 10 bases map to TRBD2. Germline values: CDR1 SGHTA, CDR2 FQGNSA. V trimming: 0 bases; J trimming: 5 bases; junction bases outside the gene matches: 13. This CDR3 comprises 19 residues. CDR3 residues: CASSLAWPSGRNHENIQYF. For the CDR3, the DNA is TGTGCCAGCAGCTTAGCATGGCCTAGCGGGAGAAATCATGAAAACATTCAGTACTTC. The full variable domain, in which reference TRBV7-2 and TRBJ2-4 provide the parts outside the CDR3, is GAGVSQSPSNKVTEKGKDVELRCDPISGHTALYWYRQSLGQGLEFLIYFQGNSAPDKSGLPSDRFSAERTGGSVSTLTIQRTQQEDSAVYLCASSLAWPSGRNHENIQYFGAGTRLSVL.

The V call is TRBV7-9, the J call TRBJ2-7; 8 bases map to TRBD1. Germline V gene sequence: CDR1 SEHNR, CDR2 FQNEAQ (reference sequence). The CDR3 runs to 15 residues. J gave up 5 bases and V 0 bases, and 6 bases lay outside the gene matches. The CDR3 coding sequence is TGTGCCAGCAGCTTAGCGGGGACAGGCCAGAACGAGCAGTACTTC. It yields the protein CASSLAGTGQNEQYF.

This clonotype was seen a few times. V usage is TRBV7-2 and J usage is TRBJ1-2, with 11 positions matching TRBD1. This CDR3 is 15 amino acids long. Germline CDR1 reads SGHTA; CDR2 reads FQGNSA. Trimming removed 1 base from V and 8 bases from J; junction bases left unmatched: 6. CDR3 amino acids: CASSLVGQGGRGYTF. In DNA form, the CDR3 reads TGTGCCAGCAGCTTAGTGGGACAGGGGGGTAGAGGCTACACCTTC.

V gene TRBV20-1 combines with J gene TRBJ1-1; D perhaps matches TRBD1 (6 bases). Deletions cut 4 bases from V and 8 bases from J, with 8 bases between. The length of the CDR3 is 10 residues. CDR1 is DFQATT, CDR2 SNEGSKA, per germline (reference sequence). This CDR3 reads CSATGTEAFF. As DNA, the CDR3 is TGCAGTGCTACAGGGACAGAAGCTTTCTTT.

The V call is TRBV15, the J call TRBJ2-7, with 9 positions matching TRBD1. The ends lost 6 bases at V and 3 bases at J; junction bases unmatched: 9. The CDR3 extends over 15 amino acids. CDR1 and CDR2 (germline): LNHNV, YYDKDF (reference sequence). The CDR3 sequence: CATRQGAVSGYEQYF. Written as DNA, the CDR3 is TGTGCCACCAGACAGGGGGCGGTTAGCGGCTACGAGCAGTACTTC.

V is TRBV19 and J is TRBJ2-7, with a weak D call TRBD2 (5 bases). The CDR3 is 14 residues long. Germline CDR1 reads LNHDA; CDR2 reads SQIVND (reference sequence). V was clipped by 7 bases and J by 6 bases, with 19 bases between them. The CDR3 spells CASKEGLGVLEQYF. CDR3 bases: TGTGCCAGTAAAGAGGGCTTGGGAGTCCTCGAGCAGTACTTC. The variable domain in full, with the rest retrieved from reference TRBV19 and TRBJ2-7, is DGGITQSPKYLFRKEGQNVTLSCEQNLNHDAMYWYRQDPGQGLRLIYYSQIVNDFQKGDIAEGYSVSREKKESFPLTVTSAQKNPTAFYLCASKEGLGVLEQYFGPGTRLTVT.

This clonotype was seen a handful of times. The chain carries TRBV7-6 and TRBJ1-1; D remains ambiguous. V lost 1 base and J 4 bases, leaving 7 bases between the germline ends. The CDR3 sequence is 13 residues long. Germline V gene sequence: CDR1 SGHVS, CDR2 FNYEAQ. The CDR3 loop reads CASSLVVATEAFF. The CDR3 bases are TGTGCCAGCAGCTTAGTTGTGGCCACTGAAGCTTTCTTT.

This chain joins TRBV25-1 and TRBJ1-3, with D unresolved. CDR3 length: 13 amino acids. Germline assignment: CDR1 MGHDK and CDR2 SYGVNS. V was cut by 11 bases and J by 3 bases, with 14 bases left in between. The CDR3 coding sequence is TGTGCCGTTGAGGGATTAGGTGGAAACACCATATATTTT. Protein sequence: CAVEGLGGNTIYF. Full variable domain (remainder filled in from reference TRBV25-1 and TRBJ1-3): EADIYQTPRYLVIGTGKKITLECSQTMGHDKMYWYQQDPGMELHLIHYSYGVNSTEKGDLSSESTVSRIRTEHFPLTLESARPSHTSQYLCAVEGLGGNTIYFGEGSWLTVV.